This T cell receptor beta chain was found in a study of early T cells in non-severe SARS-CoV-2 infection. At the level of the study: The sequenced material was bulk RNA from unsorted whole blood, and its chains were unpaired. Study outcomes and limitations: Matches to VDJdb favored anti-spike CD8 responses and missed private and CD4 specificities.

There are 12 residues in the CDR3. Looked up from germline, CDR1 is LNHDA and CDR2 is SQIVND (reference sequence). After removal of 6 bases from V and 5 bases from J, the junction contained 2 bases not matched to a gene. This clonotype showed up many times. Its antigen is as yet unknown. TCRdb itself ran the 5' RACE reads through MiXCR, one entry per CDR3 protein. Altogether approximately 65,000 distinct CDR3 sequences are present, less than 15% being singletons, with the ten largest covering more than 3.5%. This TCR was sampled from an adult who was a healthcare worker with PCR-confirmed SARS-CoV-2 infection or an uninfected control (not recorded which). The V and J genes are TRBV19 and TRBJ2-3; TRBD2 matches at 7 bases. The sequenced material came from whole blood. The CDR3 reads CASSGGIDTQYF. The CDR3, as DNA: TGTGCCAGTAGCGGGGGGATAGATACGCAGTATTTT.